This T cell receptor (beta chain) was profiled in a study of cytomegalovirus exposure and HLA in healthy donors. About this clone itself: What it binds is not known.

Libraries were prepared by immunoSEQ multiplex PCR; TCRdb keeps only in-frame clonotypes and omits some of them. Found here are 80,000 or so clones, 85% to 95% of them singletons; the top ten hold approximately 0.73%. Study observations and caveats: Listed as cytomegalovirus-associated were about 160 TCR beta chains.

The germline V and J ends were trimmed by 5 bases and 5 bases, with 12 bases remaining between them. This CDR3 is built from 13 residues. Germline values: CDR1 MDHEN, CDR2 SYDVKM. The source of this sequence is a woman aged 18-29 years in good health and CMV-seronegative. The V gene is TRBV28, the J gene TRBJ2-5; D not resolved. What was sequenced was PBMCs. CDR3 amino acids: CASSEPVGETQYF. For the CDR3, the DNA is TGTGCCAGCAGTGAACCGGTCGGGGAGACCCAGTACTTC.